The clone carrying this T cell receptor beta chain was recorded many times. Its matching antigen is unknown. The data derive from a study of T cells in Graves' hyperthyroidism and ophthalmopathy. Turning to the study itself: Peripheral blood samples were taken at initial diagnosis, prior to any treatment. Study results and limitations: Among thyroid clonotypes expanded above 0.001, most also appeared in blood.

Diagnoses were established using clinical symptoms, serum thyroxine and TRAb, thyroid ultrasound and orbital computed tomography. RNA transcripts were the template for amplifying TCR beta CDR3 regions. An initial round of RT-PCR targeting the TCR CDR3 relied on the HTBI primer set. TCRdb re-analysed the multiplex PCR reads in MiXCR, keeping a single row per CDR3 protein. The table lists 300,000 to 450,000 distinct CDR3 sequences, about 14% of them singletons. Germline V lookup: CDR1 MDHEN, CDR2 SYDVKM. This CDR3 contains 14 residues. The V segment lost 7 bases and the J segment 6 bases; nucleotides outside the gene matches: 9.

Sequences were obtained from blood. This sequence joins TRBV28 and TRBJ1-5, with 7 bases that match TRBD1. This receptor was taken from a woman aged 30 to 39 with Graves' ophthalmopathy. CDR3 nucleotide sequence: TGTGCCAGCAAAGAGGGGGCTGCAAGTCAGCCCCAGCATTTT. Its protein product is CASKEGAASQPQHF.